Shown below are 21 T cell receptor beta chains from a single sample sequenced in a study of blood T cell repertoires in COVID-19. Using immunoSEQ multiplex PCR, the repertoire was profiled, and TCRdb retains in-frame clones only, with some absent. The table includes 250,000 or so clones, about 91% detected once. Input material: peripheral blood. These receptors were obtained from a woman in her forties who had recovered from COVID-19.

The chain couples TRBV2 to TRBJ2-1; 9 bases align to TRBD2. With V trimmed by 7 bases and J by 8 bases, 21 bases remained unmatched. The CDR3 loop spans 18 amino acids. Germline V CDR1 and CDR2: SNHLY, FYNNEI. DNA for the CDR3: TGTGCCAGCAAACCAGTCCCGGGACTAGCAAACACTGGGTATGAGCAGTTCTTC. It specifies CASKPVPGLANTGYEQFF.

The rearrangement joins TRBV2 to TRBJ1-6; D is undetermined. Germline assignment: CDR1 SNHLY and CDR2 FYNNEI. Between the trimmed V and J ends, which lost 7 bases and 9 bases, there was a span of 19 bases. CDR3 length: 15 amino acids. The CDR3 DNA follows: TGTGCCAGCATAGATAAGACAAGCTTGGGTTCACCCCTCCACTTT. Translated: CASIDKTSLGSPLHF.

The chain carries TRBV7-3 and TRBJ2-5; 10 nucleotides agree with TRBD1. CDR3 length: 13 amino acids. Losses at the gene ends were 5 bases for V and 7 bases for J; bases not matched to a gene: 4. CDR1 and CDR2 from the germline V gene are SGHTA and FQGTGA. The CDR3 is CASSGRTGGTQYF. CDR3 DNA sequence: TGTGCCAGCAGCGGTCGGACAGGGGGGACCCAGTACTTC.

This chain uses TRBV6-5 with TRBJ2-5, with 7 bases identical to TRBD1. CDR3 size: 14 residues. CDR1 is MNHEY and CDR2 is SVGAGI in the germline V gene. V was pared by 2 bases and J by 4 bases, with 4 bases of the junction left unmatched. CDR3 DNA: TGTGCCAGCAGTTACGACAGGGTAGGAGAGACCCAGTACTTC. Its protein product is CASSYDRVGETQYF.

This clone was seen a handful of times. Written as DNA, the CDR3 is TGTGCCAGCAGCGTGGGCATGACTAGCGGGGTACAAGAGACCCAGTACTTC. Protein product: CASSVGMTSGVQETQYF. This chain connects TRBV9 to TRBJ2-5, with 11 bases aligning to TRBD2. Germline V gene lookup returns CDR1 SGDLS and CDR2 YYNGEE. V shed 2 bases and J 2 bases; nucleotides not matched to a gene: 8. The CDR3 has 17 amino acids.

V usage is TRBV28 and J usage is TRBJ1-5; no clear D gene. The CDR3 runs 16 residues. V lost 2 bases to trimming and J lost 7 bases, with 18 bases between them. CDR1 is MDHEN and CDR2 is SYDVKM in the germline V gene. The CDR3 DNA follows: TGTGCCAGCAGTTTACCTCCGGGTCCCTCGGGACAGCCCCAGCATTTT. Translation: CASSLPPGPSGQPQHF.

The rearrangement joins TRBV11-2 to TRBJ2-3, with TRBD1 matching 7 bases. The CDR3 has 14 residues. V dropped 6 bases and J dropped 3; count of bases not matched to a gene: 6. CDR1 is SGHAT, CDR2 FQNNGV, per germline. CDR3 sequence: CASSRGQATDTQYF. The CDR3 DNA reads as TGTGCCAGCAGTCGAGGACAGGCGACAGATACGCAGTATTTT.

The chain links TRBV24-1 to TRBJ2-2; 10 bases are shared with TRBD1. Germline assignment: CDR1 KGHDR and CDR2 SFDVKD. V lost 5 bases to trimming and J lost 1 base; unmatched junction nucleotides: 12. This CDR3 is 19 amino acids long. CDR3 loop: CATSATLGTGEVNTGELFF. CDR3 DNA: TGTGCCACCAGTGCCACCCTCGGGACAGGGGAAGTGAACACCGGGGAGCTGTTTTTT.

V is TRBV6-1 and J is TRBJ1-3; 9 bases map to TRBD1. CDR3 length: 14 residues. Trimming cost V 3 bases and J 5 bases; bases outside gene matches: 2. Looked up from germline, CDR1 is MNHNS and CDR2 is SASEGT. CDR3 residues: CASSEGQGRNTIYF. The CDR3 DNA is TGTGCCAGCAGTGAGGGACAGGGAAGAAACACCATATATTTT.

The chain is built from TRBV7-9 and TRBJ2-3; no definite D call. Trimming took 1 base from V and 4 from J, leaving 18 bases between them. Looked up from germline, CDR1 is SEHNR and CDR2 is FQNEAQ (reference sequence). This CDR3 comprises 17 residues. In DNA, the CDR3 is TGTGCCAGCAGCTTAGTCGGGTCGTCCCTTTTTCCAGATACGCAGTATTTT. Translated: CASSLVGSSLFPDTQYF.

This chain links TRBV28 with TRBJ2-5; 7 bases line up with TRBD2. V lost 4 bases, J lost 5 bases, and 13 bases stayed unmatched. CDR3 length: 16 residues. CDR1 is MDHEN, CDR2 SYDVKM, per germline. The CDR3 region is CASSWGRGGSRETQYF. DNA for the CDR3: TGTGCCAGCAGTTGGGGTCGGGGAGGGAGTCGGGAGACCCAGTACTTC.

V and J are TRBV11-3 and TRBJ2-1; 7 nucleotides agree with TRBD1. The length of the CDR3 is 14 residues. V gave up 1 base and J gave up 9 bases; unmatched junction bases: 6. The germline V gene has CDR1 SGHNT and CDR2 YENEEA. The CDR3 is CASSLVVGGGEQFF. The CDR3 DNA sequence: TGTGCCAGCAGCTTAGTAGTAGGGGGCGGTGAGCAGTTCTTC.

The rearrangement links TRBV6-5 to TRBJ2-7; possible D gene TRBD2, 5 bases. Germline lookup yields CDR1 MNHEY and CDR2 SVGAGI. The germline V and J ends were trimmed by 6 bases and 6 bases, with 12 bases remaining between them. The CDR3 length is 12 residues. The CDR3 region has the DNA TGTGCCAGCAGCCAGAAAAGCGGCGAGCAGTACTTC. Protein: CASSQKSGEQYF.

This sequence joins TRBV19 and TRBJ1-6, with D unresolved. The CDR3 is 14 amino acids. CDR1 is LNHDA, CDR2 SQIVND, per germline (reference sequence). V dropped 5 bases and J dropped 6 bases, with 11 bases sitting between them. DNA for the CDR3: TGTGCCAGTAGTTTTGAGCAACTTAATTCACCCCTCCACTTT. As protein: CASSFEQLNSPLHF.

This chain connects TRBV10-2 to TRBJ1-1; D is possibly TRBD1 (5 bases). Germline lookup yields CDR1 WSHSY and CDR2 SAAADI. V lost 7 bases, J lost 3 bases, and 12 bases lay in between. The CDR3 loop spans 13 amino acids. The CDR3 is CASTRGIDTEAFF. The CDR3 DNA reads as TGCGCCAGCACCCGGGGGATCGACACTGAAGCTTTCTTT.

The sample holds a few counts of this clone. The CDR3 DNA reads as TGTGCCAGCAGCTCCGGCTTCGGGGGGATCGCCTCTGAGCAGTTCTTC. It is translated as CASSSGFGGIASEQFF. This chain links TRBV5-6 with TRBJ2-1; 7 positions match TRBD2. CDR1 is SGHDT, CDR2 YYEEEE, per germline. V lost 3 bases, J lost 9 bases, and 15 bases stayed unmatched. The CDR3 contains 16 residues.

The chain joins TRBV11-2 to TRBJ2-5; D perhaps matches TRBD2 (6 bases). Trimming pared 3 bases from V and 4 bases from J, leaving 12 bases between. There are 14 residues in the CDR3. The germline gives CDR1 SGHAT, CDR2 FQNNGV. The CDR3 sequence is CASSLGLAPETQYF. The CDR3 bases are TGTGCCAGCAGCTTGGGGCTAGCGCCAGAGACCCAGTACTTC.

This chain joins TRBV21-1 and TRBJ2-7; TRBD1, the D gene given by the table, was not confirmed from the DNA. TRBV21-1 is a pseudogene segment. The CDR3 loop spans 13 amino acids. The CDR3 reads CASSNDRNYEQYF. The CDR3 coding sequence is TGTGCCAGCAGCAATGACAGAAACTACGAGCAGTACTTC.

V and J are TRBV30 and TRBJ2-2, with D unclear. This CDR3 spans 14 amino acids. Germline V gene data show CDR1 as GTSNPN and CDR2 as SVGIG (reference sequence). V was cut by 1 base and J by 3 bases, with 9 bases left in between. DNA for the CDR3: TGTGCCTGGAGTGACGGGTCCTACACCGGGGAGCTGTTTTTT. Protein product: CAWSDGSYTGELFF. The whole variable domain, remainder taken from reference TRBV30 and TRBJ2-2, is SQTIHQWPATLVQPVGSPLSLECTVEGTSNPNLYWYRQAAGRGLQLLFYSVGIGQISSEVPQNLSASRPQDRQFILSSKKLLLSDSGFYLCAWSDGSYTGELFFGEGSRLTVL.

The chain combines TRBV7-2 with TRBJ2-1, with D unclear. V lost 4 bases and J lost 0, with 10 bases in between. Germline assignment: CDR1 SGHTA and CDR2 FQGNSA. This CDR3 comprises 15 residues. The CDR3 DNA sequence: TGTGCCAGCAGCTGGGTTGGCGGCTCCTACAATGAGCAGTTCTTC. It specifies CASSWVGGSYNEQFF.

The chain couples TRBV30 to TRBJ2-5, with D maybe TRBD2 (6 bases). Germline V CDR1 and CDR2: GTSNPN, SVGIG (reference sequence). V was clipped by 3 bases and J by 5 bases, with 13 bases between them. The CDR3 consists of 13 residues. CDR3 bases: TGTGCCTGGAGCCAGGGAGGCCTGGAGACCCAGTACTTC. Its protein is CAWSQGGLETQYF.